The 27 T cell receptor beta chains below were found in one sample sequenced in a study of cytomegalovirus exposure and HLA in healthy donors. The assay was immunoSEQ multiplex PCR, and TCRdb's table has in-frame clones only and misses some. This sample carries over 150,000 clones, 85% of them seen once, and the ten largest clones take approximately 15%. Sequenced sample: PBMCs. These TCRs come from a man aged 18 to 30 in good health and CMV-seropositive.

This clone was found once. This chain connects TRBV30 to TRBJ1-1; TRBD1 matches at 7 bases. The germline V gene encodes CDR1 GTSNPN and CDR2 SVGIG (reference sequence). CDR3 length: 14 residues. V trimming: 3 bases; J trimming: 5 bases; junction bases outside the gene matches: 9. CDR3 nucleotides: TGTGCCTGGAGCGCGACAGGGAGATGGACTGAAGCTTTCTTT. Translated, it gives CAWSATGRWTEAFF.

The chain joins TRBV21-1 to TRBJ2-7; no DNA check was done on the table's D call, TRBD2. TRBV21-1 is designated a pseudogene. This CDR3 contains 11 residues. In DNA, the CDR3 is TGTGCCAGCAGCCCTTCCTACGAGCAGTACTTC. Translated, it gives CASSPSYEQYF.

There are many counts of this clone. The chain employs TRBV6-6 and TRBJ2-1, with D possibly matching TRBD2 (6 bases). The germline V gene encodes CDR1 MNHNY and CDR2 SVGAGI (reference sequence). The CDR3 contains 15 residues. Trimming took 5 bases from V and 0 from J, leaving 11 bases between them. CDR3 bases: TGTGCCAGCAGTCCCTGGACTAACTCCTACAATGAGCAGTTCTTC. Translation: CASSPWTNSYNEQFF.

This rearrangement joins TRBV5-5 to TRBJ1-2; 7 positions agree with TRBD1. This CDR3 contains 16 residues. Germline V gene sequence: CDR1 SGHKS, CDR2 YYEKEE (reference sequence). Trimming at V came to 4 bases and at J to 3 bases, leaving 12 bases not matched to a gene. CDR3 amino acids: CASSTAPTGSYYGYTF. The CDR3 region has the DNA TGTGCCAGCAGCACGGCCCCGACAGGGAGTTACTATGGCTACACCTTC.

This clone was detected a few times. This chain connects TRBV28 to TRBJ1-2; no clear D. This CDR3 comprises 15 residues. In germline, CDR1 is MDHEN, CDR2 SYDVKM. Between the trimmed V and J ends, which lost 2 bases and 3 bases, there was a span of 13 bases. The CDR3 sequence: CASSLSQAVYYGYTF. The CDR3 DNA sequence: TGTGCCAGCAGTTTAAGTCAGGCAGTCTACTATGGCTACACCTTC.

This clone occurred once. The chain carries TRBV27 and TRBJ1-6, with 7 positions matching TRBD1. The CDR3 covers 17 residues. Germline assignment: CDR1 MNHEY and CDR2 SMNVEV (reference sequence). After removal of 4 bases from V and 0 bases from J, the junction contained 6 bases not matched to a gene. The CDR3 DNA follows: TGTGCCAGCAGTTCCCTACAGGGGAGCTCCTATAATTCACCCCTCCACTTT. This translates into CASSSLQGSSYNSPLHF.

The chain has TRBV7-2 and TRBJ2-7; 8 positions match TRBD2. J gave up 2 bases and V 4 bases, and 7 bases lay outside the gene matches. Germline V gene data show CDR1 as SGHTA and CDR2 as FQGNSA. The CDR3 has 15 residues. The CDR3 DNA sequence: TGTGCCAGCAGCTGGGATTCGGGACTAGCCTACGAGCAGTACTTC. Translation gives CASSWDSGLAYEQYF.

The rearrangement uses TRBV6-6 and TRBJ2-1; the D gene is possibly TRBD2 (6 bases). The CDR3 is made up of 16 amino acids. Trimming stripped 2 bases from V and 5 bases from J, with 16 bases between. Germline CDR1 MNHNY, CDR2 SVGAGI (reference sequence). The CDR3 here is CASSYPSRRGHNEQFF. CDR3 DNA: TGTGCCAGCAGTTACCCTTCTCGGCGGGGCCACAATGAGCAGTTCTTC.

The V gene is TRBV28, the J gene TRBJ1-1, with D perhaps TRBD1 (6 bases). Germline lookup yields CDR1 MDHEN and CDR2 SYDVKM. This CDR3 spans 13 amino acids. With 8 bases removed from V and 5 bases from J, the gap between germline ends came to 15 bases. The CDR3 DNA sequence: TGTGCCAGCGGTGAACAGGGATGGACTGAAGCTTTCTTT. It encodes CASGEQGWTEAFF.

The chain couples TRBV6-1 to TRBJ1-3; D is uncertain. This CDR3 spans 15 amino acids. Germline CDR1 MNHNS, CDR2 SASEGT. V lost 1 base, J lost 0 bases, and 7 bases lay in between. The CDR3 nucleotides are TGTGCCAGCAGTGAAGAACCGAGCTCTGGAAACACCATATATTTT. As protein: CASSEEPSSGNTIYF.

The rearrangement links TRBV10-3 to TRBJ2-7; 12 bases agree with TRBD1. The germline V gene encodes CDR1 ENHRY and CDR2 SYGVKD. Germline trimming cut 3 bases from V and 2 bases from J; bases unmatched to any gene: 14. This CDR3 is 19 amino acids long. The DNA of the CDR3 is TGTGCCATCAGTGACGTCCCGGGACAGGGGGCGAGGGGCACCTACGAGCAGTACTTC. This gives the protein CAISDVPGQGARGTYEQYF.

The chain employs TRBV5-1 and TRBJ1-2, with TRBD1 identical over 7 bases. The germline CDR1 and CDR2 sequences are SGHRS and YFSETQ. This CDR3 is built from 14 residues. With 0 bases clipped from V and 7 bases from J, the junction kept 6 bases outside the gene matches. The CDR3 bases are TGCGCCAGCAGCTTGGCCAGAGGGGGCACTGGCTACACCTTC. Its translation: CASSLARGGTGYTF.

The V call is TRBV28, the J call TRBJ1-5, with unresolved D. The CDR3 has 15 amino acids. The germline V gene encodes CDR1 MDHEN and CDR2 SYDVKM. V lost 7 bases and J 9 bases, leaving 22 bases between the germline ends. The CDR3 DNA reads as TGTGCCAGCACTCCCGGCGGCTACCCTCGACGGCCCCAGCATTTT. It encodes CASTPGGYPRRPQHF.

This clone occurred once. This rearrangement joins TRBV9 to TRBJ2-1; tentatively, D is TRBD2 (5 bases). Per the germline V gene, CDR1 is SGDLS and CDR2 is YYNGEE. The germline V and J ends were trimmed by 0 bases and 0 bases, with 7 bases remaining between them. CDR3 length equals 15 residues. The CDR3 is CASSVVGSSYNEQFF. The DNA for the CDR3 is TGTGCCAGCAGCGTAGTGGGGAGCTCCTACAATGAGCAGTTCTTC.

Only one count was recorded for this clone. The CDR3 here is CASSLDSLRLAGGSHNEQFF. The CDR3, as DNA: TGTGCCAGCAGCTTAGATTCCCTGAGGCTAGCGGGAGGGTCCCACAATGAGCAGTTCTTC. This chain joins TRBV11-2 and TRBJ2-1, with 12 bases that match TRBD2. Germline V gives CDR1 SGHAT, CDR2 FQNNGV. The V gene end was trimmed by 0 bases and the J gene end by 5 bases; junction bases not matched to a gene: 14. The CDR3 has 20 amino acids.

Here the CDR3 reads CASSYRGQVNQPQHF. Here the CDR3 DNA reads TGTGCCAGCAGTTACCGCGGACAGGTGAATCAGCCCCAGCATTTT. The V and J genes are TRBV28 and TRBJ1-5; TRBD1 matches at 7 bases. This CDR3 region has 15 residues. The V gene's germline CDR1 is MDHEN and CDR2 SYDVKM. V trimming: 4 bases; J trimming: 4 bases; junction bases outside the gene matches: 7.

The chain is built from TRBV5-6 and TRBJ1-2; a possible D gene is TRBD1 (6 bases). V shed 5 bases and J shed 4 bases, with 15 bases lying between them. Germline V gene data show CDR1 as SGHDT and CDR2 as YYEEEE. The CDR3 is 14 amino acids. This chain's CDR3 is CASRAPGQFYGYTF. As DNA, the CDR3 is TGTGCCAGCAGAGCCCCGGGACAATTCTATGGCTACACCTTC.

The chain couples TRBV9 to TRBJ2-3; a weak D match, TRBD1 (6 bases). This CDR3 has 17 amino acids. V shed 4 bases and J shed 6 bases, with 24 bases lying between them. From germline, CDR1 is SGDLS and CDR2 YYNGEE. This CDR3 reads CASSHPQVVGARDTQYF. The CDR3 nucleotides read TGTGCCAGCAGCCACCCTCAGGTGGTGGGGGCGAGGGATACGCAGTATTTT.

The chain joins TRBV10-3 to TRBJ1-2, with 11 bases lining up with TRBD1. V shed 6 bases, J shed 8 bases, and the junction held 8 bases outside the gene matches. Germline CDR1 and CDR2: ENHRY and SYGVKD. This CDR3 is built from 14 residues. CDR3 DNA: TGTGCCATCAGAGGACAGGGGGCGAGGTGGGGCTACACCTTC. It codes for CAIRGQGARWGYTF.

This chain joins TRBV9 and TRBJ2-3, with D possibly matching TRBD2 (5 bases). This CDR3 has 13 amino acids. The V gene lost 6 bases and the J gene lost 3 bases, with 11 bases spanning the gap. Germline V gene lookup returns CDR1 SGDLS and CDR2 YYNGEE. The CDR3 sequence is CASKPGMTDTQYF. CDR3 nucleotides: TGTGCCAGCAAGCCGGGGATGACAGATACGCAGTATTTT.

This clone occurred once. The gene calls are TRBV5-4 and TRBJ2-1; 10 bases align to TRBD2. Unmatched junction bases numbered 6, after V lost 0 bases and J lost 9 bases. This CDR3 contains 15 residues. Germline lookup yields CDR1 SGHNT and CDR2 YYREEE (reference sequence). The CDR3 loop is CASSLGSGGAVEQFF. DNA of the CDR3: TGTGCCAGCAGCTTGGGAAGCGGGGGGGCAGTTGAGCAGTTCTTC.

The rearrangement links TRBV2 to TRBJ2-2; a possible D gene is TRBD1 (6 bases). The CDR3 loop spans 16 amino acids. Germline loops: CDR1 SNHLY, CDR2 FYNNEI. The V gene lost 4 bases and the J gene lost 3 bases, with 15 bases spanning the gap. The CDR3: CASSGQGRTDTGELFF. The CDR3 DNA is TGTGCCAGCAGTGGGCAGGGGCGCACGGACACCGGGGAGCTGTTTTTT.

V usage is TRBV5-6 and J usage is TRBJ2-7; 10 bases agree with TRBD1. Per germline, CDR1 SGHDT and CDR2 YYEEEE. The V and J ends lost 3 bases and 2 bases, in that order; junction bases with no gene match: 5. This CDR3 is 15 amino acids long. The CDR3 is CASSSVGTGAYEQYF. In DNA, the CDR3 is TGTGCCAGCAGCTCAGTAGGGACAGGGGCCTACGAGCAGTACTTC.

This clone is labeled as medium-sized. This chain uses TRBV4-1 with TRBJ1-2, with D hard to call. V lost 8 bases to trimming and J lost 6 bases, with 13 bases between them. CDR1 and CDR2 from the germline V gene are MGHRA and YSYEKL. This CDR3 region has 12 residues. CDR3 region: CASGGGLDGYTF. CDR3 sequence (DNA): TGCGCCAGCGGCGGAGGGCTGGATGGCTACACCTTC.

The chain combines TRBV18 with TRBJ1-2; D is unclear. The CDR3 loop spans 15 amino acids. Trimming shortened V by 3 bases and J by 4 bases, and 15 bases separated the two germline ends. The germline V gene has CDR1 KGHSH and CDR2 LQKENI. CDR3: CASSPSGEKGYGYTF. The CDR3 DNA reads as TGTGCCAGCTCACCCTCCGGGGAGAAAGGCTATGGCTACACCTTC.

The CDR3 loop reads CASSPSPTAYGYTF. The CDR3 DNA follows: TGTGCCAGCAGCCCTTCACCCACAGCCTATGGCTACACCTTC. This chain joins TRBV7-9 and TRBJ1-2; D is uncertain. This CDR3 is built from 14 residues. The V gene lost 5 bases and the J gene lost 4 bases, with 14 bases spanning the gap. Per the germline V gene, CDR1 is SEHNR and CDR2 is FQNEAQ (reference sequence). The whole variable domain, filled in from reference TRBV7-9 and TRBJ1-2, reads DTGVSQNPRHKITKRGQNVTFRCDPISEHNRLYWYRQTLGQGPEFLTYFQNEAQLEKSRLLSDRFSAERPKGSFSTLEIQRTEQGDSAMYLCASSPSPTAYGYTFGSGTRLTVV.

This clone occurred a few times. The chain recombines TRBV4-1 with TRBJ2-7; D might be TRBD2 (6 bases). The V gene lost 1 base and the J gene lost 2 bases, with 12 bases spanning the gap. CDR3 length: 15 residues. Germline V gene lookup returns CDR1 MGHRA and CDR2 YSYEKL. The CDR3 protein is CASSQAWTTPYEQYF. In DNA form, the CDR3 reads TGCGCCAGCAGCCAAGCCTGGACTACCCCCTACGAGCAGTACTTC.